A selection of T cell receptor beta chains follows, all from one sample in a study of shared clonotypes between healthy human individuals. Repertoires were generated with immunoSEQ multiplex PCR, while TCRdb's copy carries only in-frame clones and drops some. The sample shows 400,000 or so clones, roughly 96% of them seen only once. Input material: memory CD8+ T cells sorted from blood. All receptors come from a young man in good health. CDR3s include the opening cysteine and the closing phenylalanine or tryptophan. The order of the fields is J gene, clone size, D gene, CDR3 length, V gene, CDR3 protein, CDR3 DNA. D genes are given only for firm matches. Rows give clone size only sometimes, using once, few, many, or a class for an expanded clone.

J: TRBJ2-1; size: NA; D: NA; length: 11; V: TRBV5-1; CDR3: CASSGDNEQFF; DNA: TGCGCCAGCAGCGGGGACAATGAGCAGTTCTTC
J: TRBJ2-2; size: NA; D: NA; length: 16; V: TRBV7-9; CDR3: CASSLVTGLNTGELFF; DNA: TGTGCCAGCAGCTTAGTTACAGGGCTCAACACCGGGGAGCTGTTTTTT
J: TRBJ2-5; size: once; D: TRBD1; length: 13; V: TRBV15; CDR3: CATSRGQGRTQYF; DNA: TGTGCCACCAGCAGAGGACAGGGGAGGACCCAGTACTTC
J: TRBJ2-7; size: once; D: TRBD2; length: 13; V: TRBV11-1; CDR3: CASSTGLVSEQYF; DNA: TGTGCCAGCAGCACAGGACTAGTCAGTGAGCAGTACTTC
J: TRBJ1-5; size: NA; D: TRBD1; length: 13; V: TRBV28; CDR3: CASSDRGFQPQHF; DNA: TGTGCCAGCAGTGACAGGGGTTTTCAGCCCCAGCATTTT
J: TRBJ2-5; size: NA; D: TRBD1; length: 16; V: TRBV7-9; CDR3: CASSSPGTAFSETQYF; DNA: TGTGCCAGCAGCTCACCCGGGACAGCCTTTTCAGAGACCCAGTACTTC
J: TRBJ1-3; size: NA; D: TRBD1; length: 16; V: TRBV5-1; CDR3: CASSFRQGAPGNTIYF; DNA: TGCGCCAGCAGCTTCCGTCAGGGGGCGCCTGGAAACACCATATATTTT
J: TRBJ2-4; size: NA; D: TRBD2; length: 14; V: TRBV5-1; CDR3: CASSSGLGGNIQYF; DNA: TGCGCCAGCAGCTCGGGACTAGGGGGGAACATTCAGTACTTC
J: TRBJ2-2; size: once; D: NA; length: 15; V: TRBV5-6; CDR3: CASSLIAQNTGELFF; DNA: TGTGCCAGCAGCTTGATAGCTCAGAACACCGGGGAGCTGTTTTTT
J: TRBJ1-1; size: once; D: NA; length: 13; V: TRBV6-1; CDR3: CASSWEINTEAFF; DNA: TGTGCCAGCAGCTGGGAGATTAACACTGAAGCTTTCTTT
J: TRBJ1-2; size: once; D: NA; length: 11; V: TRBV28; CDR3: CASSLGERTGF; DNA: TGTGCCAGCAGTTTGGGAGAACGGACGGGCTTC
J: TRBJ1-1; size: NA; D: NA; length: 13; V: TRBV4-1; CDR3: CASSPTPNTEAFF; DNA: TGCGCCAGCAGCCCGACACCGAACACTGAAGCTTTCTTT
J: TRBJ2-1; size: NA; D: TRBD1; length: 17; V: TRBV18; CDR3: CASSPPKSGQGANEQFF; DNA: TGTGCCAGCTCACCCCCTAAGTCGGGACAGGGAGCCAATGAGCAGTTCTTC
J: TRBJ2-2; size: NA; D: NA; length: 19; V: TRBV11-2; CDR3: CASSLWVRKAGEYTGELFF; DNA: TGTGCCAGCAGCTTGTGGGTGAGAAAGGCAGGGGAGTATACCGGGGAGCTGTTTTTT
J: TRBJ1-5; size: NA; D: NA; length: 15; V: TRBV19; CDR3: CASSYQRSSNQPQHF; DNA: TGTGCCAGTAGTTACCAGCGCTCAAGCAATCAGCCCCAGCATTTT
J: TRBJ2-7; size: NA; D: TRBD2; length: 19; V: TRBV7-9; CDR3: CASSFPLGGGLAGSYEQYF; DNA: TGTGCCAGCAGCTTCCCGTTAGGGGGGGGACTAGCCGGCTCCTACGAGCAGTACTTC
J: TRBJ2-3; size: NA; D: NA; length: 17; V: TRBV4-1; CDR3: CASSQGIIRGGTDTQYF; DNA: TGCGCCAGCAGCCAAGGTATTATCAGGGGAGGCACAGATACGCAGTATTTT
J: TRBJ2-7; size: NA; D: TRBD2; length: 14; V: TRBV4-2; CDR3: CASSPSGRAYEQYF; DNA: TGTGCCAGCAGCCCTAGCGGGAGGGCCTACGAGCAGTACTTC
J: TRBJ1-2; size: once; D: NA; length: 16; V: TRBV5-1; CDR3: CASSVEGGPLFYGYTF; DNA: TGCGCCAGCAGCGTGGAGGGAGGGCCCTTATTCTATGGCTACACCTTC
J: TRBJ2-5; size: once; D: NA; length: 11; V: TRBV30; CDR3: CAWTALETQYF; DNA: TGTGCCTGGACAGCGCTCGAGACCCAGTACTTC
J: TRBJ1-2; size: NA; D: NA; length: 12; V: TRBV25-1; CDR3: CASTRDNYGYTF; DNA: TGTGCCAGCACCCGGGACAACTATGGCTACACCTTC
J: TRBJ2-7; size: NA; D: NA; length: 15; V: TRBV6-5; CDR3: CASSLSSSHPYEQYF; DNA: TGTGCCAGCAGTCTTTCTAGCTCGCATCCCTACGAGCAGTACTTC
J: TRBJ2-7; size: NA; D: NA; length: 11; V: TRBV19; CDR3: CASSSRTEQYF; DNA: TGTGCCAGTAGTTCACGGACGGAGCAGTACTTC
J: TRBJ2-3; size: NA; D: NA; length: 14; V: TRBV5-6; CDR3: CASSLLSSTDTQYF; DNA: TGTGCCAGCAGCTTGTTATCTAGCACAGATACGCAGTATTTT
J: TRBJ1-5; size: NA; D: NA; length: 16; V: TRBV6-1; CDR3: CASSEMVYYSNQPQHF; DNA: TGTGCCAGCAGTGAAATGGTCTATTATAGCAATCAGCCCCAGCATTTT
J: TRBJ2-7; size: NA; D: NA; length: 12; V: TRBV27; CDR3: CASSPEGGEQYF; DNA: TGTGCCAGCAGTCCAGAGGGGGGCGAGCAGTACTTC
J: TRBJ1-5; size: NA; D: NA; length: 13; V: TRBV4-1; CDR3: CASSQAWGQPQHF; DNA: TGCGCCAGCAGCCAGGCTTGGGGTCAGCCCCAGCATTTT
J: TRBJ1-2; size: NA; D: NA; length: 14; V: TRBV5-1; CDR3: CASSLESQGYGYTF; DNA: TGCGCCAGCAGCTTGGAAAGTCAGGGTTATGGCTACACCTTC
J: TRBJ1-3; size: NA; D: TRBD1; length: 16; V: TRBV5-6; CDR3: CASSLARDRAGNTIYF; DNA: TGTGCCAGCAGCTTGGCCCGAGACAGGGCTGGAAACACCATATATTTT
J: TRBJ1-1; size: once; D: TRBD1; length: 18; V: TRBV6-4; CDR3: CASSWDRGLRSGDTEAFF; DNA: TGTGCCAGCAGCTGGGACAGGGGGCTTCGTTCTGGAGACACTGAAGCTTTCTTT
J: TRBJ2-3; size: NA; D: NA; length: 15; V: TRBV11-2; CDR3: CASSSREKGTDTQYF; DNA: TGTGCCAGCAGCTCCAGGGAGAAGGGCACAGATACGCAGTATTTT
J: TRBJ1-5; size: NA; D: NA; length: 14; V: TRBV27; CDR3: CASSLQGGYQPQHF; DNA: TGTGCCAGCAGTTTACAGGGTGGGTATCAGCCCCAGCATTTT
J: TRBJ2-5; size: NA; D: TRBD2; length: 16; V: TRBV18; CDR3: CASSPLAGGPRETQYF; DNA: TGTGCCAGCTCACCCTTAGCGGGAGGGCCGAGGGAGACCCAGTACTTC
J: TRBJ1-2; size: once; D: NA; length: 16; V: TRBV7-2; CDR3: CASSLEVGGANYGYTF; DNA: TGTGCCAGCAGCTTAGAAGTGGGGGGCGCCAACTATGGCTACACCTTC
J: TRBJ2-3; size: few; D: TRBD2; length: 15; V: TRBV13; CDR3: CASSPGGTSTDTQYF; DNA: TGTGCCAGCAGCCCGGGGGGTACTAGCACAGATACGCAGTATTTT
J: TRBJ2-3; size: once; D: NA; length: 14; V: TRBV11-2; CDR3: CASIISGTTDTQYF; DNA: TGTGCCAGCATTATTAGCGGAACCACAGATACGCAGTATTTT
J: TRBJ1-5; size: NA; D: TRBD1; length: 16; V: TRBV28; CDR3: CASSLLMDRANQPQHF; DNA: TGTGCCAGCAGTTTACTGATGGACAGGGCGAATCAGCCCCAGCATTTT
J: TRBJ2-5; size: NA; D: NA; length: 12; V: TRBV4-1; CDR3: CARTGREETQYF; DNA: TGCGCCAGAACCGGGAGAGAAGAGACCCAGTACTTC
J: TRBJ2-1; size: NA; D: NA; length: 17; V: TRBV7-2; CDR3: CASSSPLRPSSYNEQFF; DNA: TGTGCCAGCAGCTCCCCCCTCCGGCCGAGCTCCTACAATGAGCAGTTCTTC
J: TRBJ2-5; size: NA; D: TRBD2; length: 14; V: TRBV10-1; CDR3: CASSRAGGEETQYF; DNA: TGCGCCAGCTCCCGAGCGGGAGGAGAAGAGACCCAGTACTTC
J: TRBJ2-1; size: NA; D: NA; length: 12; V: TRBV28; CDR3: CASTLGGNEQFF; DNA: TGTGCCAGCACCCTGGGCGGGAATGAGCAGTTCTTC
J: TRBJ2-7; size: NA; D: NA; length: 13; V: TRBV7-9; CDR3: CASSPAISYEQYF; DNA: TGTGCCAGCAGCCCGGCGATCTCCTACGAGCAGTACTTC
J: TRBJ2-1; size: NA; D: TRBD2; length: 15; V: TRBV5-1; CDR3: CASSWTSDSYNEQFF; DNA: TGCGCCAGCAGTTGGACTAGCGACTCCTACAATGAGCAGTTCTTC
J: TRBJ1-5; size: NA; D: NA; length: 13; V: TRBV27; CDR3: CASRLRVNQPQHF; DNA: TGTGCCAGCAGACTGAGAGTCAATCAGCCCCAGCATTTT
J: TRBJ2-7; size: NA; D: NA; length: 13; V: TRBV6-5; CDR3: CASVSVGGNKQYF; DNA: TGTGCCAGCGTCTCGGTGGGAGGAAATAAGCAGTACTTC
J: TRBJ2-1; size: NA; D: NA; length: 13; V: TRBV30; CDR3: CAWSGQRYNEQFF; DNA: TGTGCCTGGAGTGGACAGCGTTACAATGAGCAGTTCTTC
J: TRBJ2-7; size: NA; D: NA; length: 16; V: TRBV5-5; CDR3: CASSFHPLSLSYEQYF; DNA: TGTGCCAGCAGCTTCCATCCTCTTTCTCTCTCCTACGAGCAGTACTTC
J: TRBJ2-3; size: NA; D: NA; length: 13; V: TRBV7-2; CDR3: CASSLPSADTQYF; DNA: TGTGCCAGCAGCTTACCTAGCGCAGATACGCAGTATTTT
J: TRBJ2-1; size: once; D: TRBD2; length: 16; V: TRBV5-4; CDR3: CASSAPSGGSYNEQFF; DNA: TGTGCCAGCAGCGCCCCTAGCGGGGGGTCCTACAATGAGCAGTTCTTC
J: TRBJ2-7; size: NA; D: TRBD2; length: 16; V: TRBV28; CDR3: CASSLTIAGGRDEQYF; DNA: TGTGCCAGCAGCCTTACCATAGCGGGAGGGCGCGACGAGCAGTACTTC
J: TRBJ2-2; size: NA; D: NA; length: 12; V: TRBV4-2; CDR3: CASSLTTGELFF; DNA: TGTGCCAGCAGCCTTACAACCGGGGAGCTGTTTTTT